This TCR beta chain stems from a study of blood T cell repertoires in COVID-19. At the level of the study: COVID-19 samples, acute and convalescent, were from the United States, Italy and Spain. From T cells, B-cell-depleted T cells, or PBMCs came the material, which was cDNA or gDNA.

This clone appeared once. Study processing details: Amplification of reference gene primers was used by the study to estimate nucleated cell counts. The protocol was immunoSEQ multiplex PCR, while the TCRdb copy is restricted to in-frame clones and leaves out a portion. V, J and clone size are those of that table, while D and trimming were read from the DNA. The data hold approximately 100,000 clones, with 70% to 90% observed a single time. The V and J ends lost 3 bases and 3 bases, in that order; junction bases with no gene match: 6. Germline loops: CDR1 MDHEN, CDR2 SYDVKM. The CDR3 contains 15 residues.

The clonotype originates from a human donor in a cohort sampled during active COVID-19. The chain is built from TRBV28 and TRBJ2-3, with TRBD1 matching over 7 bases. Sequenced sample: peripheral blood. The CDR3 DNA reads TGTGCCAGCAGTTTCACAGGGGTTGGGACAGATACGCAGTATTTT. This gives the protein CASSFTGVGTDTQYF.